This TCR beta chain is from a study of response to subunit inactivated influenza vaccine. This clonotype showed up just a few times. Its antigen is unknown. Study outcomes and limitations: Authors suggested each seasonal flu vaccination may recruit only limited numbers of new T cells.

One entry per CDR3 protein, called by TCRdb with MiXCR from the RT-PCR reads. The sample yields 450,000 to 700,000 distinct CDR3 sequences, less than 15% seen once. The germline CDR1 and CDR2 sequences are PRHDT and FYEKMQ (reference sequence). This CDR3 comprises 16 residues. V was shortened by 6 bases and J by 8 bases, with 25 bases between the two germline ends. The TCR was taken from a man aged 50-59 years who received an inactivated influenza vaccine. The genes are TRBV13 and TRBJ1-2; a possible D gene is TRBD1 (5 bases). The sample in question was PBMCs from blood, obtained roughly 13 days after vaccination. DNA for the CDR3: TGTGCCAGCAGTTTCGGCTCCGGGGGGTGGGATGAAGGCTACACCTTC. Protein: CASSFGSGGWDEGYTF.